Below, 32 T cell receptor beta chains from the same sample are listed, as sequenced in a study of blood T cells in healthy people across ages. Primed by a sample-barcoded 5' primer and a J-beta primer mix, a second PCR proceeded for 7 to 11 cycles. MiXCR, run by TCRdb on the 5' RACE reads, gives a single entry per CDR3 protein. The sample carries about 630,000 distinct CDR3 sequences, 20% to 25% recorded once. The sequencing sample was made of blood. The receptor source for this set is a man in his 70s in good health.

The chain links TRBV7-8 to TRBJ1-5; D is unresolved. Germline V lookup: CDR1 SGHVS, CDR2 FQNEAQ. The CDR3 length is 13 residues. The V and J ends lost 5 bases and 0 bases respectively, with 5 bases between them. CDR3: CASSANSNQPQHF. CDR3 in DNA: TGTGCCAGCAGCGCCAATAGCAATCAGCCCCAGCATTTT.

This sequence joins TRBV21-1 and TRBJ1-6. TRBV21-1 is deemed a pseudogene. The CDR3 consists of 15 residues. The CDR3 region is CASRRAGRVNSPLHF. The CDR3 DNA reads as TGTGCCAGCAGACGGGCGGGGAGGGTTAATTCACCCCTCCACTTT.

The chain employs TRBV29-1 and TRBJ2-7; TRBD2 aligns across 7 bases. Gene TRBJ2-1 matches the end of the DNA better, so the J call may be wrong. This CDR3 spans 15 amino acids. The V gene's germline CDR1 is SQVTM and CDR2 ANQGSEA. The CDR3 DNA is TGCAGCGTTGAAGCTCTAGCGGCTTGGGGGAATGAGCAGTTCTTC. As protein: CSVEALAAWGNEQFF.

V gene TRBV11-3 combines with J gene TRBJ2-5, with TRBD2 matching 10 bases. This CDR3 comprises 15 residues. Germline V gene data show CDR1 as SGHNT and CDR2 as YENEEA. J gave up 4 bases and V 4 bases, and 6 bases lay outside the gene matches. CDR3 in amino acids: CASSSGVAGGETQYF. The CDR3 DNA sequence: TGTGCCAGCAGCTCCGGAGTAGCGGGAGGAGAGACCCAGTACTTC.

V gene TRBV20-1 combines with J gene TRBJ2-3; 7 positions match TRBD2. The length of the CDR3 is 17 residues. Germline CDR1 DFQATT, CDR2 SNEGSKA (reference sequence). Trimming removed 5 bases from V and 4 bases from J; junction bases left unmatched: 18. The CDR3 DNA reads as TGCAGTGCTCCCCGGGGTAGCGGGCCGGGCGTTGCAGATACGCAGTATTTT. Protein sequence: CSAPRGSGPGVADTQYF.

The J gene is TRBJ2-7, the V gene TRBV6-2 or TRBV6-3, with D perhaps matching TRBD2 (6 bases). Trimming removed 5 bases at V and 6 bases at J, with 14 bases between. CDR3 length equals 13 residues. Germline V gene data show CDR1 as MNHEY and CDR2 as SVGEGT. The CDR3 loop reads CASSDPGLGEQYF. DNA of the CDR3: TGTGCCAGCAGTGACCCGGGACTCGGCGAGCAGTACTTC.

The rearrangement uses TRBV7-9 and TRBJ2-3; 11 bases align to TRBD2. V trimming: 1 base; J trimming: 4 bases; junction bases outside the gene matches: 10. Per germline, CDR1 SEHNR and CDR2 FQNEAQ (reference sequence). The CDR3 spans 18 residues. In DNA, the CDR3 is TGTGCCAGCAGCTTAGGGCTAGCGGGAGGAATCGTCGCAGATACGCAGTATTTT. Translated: CASSLGLAGGIVADTQYF.

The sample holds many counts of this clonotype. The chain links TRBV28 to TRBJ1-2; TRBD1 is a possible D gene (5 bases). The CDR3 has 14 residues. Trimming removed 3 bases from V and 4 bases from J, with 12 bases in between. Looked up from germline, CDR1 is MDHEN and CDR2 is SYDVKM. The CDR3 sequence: CASSFGGEVYGYTF. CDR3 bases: TGTGCCAGCAGTTTCGGGGGAGAGGTCTATGGCTACACCTTC.

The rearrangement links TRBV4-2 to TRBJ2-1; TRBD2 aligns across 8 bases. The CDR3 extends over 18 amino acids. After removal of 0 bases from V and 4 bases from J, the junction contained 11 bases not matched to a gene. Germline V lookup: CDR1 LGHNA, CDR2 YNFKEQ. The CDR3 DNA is TGTGCCAGCAGCCAAGAGGGGTCAGCGGGGGACGCATACAATGAGCAGTTCTTC. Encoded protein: CASSQEGSAGDAYNEQFF.

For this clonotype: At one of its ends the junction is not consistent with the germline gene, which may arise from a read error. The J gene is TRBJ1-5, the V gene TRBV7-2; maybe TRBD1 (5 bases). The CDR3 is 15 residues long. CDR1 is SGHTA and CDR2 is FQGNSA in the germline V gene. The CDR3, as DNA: TGTGCCGGCAGCTTAGAGGGGTATAGCAATCAGCCCCAGCATTTT. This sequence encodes CAGSLEGYSNQPQHF.

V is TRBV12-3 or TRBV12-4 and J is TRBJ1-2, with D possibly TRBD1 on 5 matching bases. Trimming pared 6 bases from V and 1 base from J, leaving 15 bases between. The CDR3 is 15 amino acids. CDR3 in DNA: TGTGCCAGCAGCATCTCGGGGACGGTTAACTATGGCTACACCTTC. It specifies CASSISGTVNYGYTF.

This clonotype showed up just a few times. The CDR3 DNA follows: TGTGCCAGTAGTATCCAAAGCTCCTACAATGAGCAGTTCTTC. Translated, it gives CASSIQSSYNEQFF. The V call is TRBV19, the J call TRBJ2-1; D not certain. The germline V gene encodes CDR1 LNHDA and CDR2 SQIVND (reference sequence). Deletions cut 3 bases from V and 0 bases from J, with 6 bases between. CDR3 size: 14 residues.

CDR3 nucleotide sequence: TGTGCCAGCAGCTTAAAGGCTAGCGGGGCGACTGAGCAGTACTTC. It is translated as CASSLKASGATEQYF. The chain joins TRBV11-1 to TRBJ2-7; TRBD2 matches at 9 bases. The trim removed 2 bases at V and 7 bases at J, leaving 9 bases unmatched. The CDR3 loop spans 15 amino acids. CDR1 SGHAT and CDR2 FQDESV come from the germline V gene (reference sequence).

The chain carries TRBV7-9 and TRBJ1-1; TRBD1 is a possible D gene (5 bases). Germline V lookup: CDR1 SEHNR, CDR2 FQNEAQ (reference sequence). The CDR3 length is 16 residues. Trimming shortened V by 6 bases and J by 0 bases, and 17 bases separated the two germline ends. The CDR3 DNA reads TGTGCCAGCAGGGACCAGGGAGGAGAGATGAACACTGAAGCTTTCTTT. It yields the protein CASRDQGGEMNTEAFF.

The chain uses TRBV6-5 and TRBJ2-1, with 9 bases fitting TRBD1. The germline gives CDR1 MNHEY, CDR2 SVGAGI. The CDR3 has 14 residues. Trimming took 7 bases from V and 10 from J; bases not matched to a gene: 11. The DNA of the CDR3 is TGTGCCAGCAAGGACAGGGGCTTACCACGGGAGCAGTTCTTC. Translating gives CASKDRGLPREQFF.

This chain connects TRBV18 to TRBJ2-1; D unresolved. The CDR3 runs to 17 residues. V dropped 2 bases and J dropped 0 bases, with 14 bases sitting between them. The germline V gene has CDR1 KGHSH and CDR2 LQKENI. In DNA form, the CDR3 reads TGTGCCAGCTCACCAGGTGACCCACAAAGCTCCTACAATGAGCAGTTCTTC. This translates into CASSPGDPQSSYNEQFF.

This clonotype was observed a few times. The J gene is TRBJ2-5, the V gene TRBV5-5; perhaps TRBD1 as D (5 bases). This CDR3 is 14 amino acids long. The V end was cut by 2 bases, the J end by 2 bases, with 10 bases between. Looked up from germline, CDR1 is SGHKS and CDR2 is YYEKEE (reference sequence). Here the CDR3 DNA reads TGTGCCAGCAGCTTAATGACAGCGCAAGAGACCCAGTACTTC. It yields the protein CASSLMTAQETQYF.

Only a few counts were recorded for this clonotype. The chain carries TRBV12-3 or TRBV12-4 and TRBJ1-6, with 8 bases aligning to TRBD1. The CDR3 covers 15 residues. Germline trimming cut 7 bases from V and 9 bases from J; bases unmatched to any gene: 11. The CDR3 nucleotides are TGTGCCAGCACCTACCGGGACAGGACTCGTTCACCCCTCCACTTT. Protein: CASTYRDRTRSPLHF.

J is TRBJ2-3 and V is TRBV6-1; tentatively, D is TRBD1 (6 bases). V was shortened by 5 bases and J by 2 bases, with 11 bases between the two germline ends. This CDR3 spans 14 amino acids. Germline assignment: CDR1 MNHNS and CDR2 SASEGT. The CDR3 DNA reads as TGTGCCAGCAGTACCGTGGGACACACAGATACGCAGTATTTT. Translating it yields CASSTVGHTDTQYF.

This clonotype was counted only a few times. The CDR3 reads CAIRDGGADDEQFF. As DNA, the CDR3 is TGTGCCATCAGGGACGGGGGGGCTGATGATGAGCAGTTCTTC. The chain couples TRBV10-3 to TRBJ2-1, with 8 positions matching TRBD2. Trimming removed 6 bases from V and 8 bases from J; junction bases left unmatched: 9. The CDR3 has 14 amino acids. CDR1 is ENHRY and CDR2 is SYGVKD in the germline V gene.

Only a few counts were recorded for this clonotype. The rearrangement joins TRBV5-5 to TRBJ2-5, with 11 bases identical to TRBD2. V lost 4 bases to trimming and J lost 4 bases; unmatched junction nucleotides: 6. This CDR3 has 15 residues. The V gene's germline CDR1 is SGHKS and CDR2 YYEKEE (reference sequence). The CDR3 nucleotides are TGTGCCAGCAGCCCACTAGCGGGAGTTCCAGAGACCCAGTACTTC. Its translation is CASSPLAGVPETQYF.

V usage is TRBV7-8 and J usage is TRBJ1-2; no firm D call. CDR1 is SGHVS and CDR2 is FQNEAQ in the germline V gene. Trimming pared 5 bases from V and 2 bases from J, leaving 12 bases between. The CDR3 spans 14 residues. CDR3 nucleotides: TGTGCCAGCAGCCCCCCGGTAGTGAACTATGGCTACACCTTC. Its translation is CASSPPVVNYGYTF.

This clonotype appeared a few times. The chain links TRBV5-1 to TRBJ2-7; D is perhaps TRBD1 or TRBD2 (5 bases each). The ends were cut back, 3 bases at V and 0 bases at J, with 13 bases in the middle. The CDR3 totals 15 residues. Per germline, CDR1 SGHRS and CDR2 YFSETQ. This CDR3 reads CASSSRGRSSYEQYF. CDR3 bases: TGCGCCAGCAGCTCCCGGGGCCGGAGCTCCTACGAGCAGTACTTC.

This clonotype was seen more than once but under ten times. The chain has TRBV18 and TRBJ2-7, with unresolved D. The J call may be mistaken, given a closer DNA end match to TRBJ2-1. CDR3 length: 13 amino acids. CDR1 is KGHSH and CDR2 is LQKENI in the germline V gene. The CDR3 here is CASSPRGNHEQFF. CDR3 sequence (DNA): TGTGCCAGCTCACCACGGGGTAACCATGAGCAGTTCTTC.

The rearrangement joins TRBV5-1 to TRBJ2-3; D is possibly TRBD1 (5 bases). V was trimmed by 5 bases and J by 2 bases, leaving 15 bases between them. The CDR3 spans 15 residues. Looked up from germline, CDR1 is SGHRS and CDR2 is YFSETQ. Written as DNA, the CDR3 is TGCGCCAGCAGATTGACAGCTACGAACACAGATACGCAGTATTTT. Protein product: CASRLTATNTDTQYF.

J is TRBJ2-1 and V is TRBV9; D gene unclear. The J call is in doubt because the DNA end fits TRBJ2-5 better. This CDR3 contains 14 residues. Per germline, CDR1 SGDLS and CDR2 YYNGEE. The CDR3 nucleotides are TGTGCCAGCAGCGTAGATCTAGTCGCAGAGACCCAGTACTTC. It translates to CASSVDLVAETQYF.

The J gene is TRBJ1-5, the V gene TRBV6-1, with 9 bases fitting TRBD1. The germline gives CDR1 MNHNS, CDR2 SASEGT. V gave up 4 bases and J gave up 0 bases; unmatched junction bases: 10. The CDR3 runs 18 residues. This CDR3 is CASSGPGTGFNSNQPQHF. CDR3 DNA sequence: TGTGCCAGCAGTGGTCCCGGGACAGGGTTCAATAGCAATCAGCCCCAGCATTTT.

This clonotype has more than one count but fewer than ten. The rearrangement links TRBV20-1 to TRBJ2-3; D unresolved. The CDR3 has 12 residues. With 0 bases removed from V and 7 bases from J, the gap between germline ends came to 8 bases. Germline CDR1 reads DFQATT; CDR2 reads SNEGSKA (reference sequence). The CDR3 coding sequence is TGCAGTGCTAGAGATCCCCCGAATACGCAGTATTTT. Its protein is CSARDPPNTQYF.

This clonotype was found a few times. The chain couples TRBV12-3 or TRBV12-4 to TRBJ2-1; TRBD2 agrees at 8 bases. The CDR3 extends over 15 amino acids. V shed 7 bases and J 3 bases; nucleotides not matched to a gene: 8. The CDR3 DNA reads TGTGCCAGCAATCCCAGCGGGAGAGACTACAATGAGCAGTTCTTC. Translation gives CASNPSGRDYNEQFF.

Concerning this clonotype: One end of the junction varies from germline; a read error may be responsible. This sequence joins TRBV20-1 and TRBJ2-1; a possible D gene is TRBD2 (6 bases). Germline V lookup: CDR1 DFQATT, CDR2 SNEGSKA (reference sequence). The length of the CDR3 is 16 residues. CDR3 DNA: TGTAGTGCTAGAGTAGGGACTGTCAGCTCCTACAATGAGCAGTTCTTC. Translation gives CSARVGTVSSYNEQFF.

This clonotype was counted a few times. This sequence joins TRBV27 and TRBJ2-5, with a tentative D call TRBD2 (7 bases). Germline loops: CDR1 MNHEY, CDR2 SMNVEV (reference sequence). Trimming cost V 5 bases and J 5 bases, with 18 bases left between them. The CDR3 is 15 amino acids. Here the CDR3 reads CASSTWASGQETQYF. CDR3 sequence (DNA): TGTGCCAGCAGTACGTGGGCTAGCGGACAGGAGACCCAGTACTTC.

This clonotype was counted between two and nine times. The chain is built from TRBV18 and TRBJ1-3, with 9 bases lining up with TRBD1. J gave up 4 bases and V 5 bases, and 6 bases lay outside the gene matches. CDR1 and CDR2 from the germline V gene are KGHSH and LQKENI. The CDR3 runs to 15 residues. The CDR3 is CASSAGTGSGNTIYF. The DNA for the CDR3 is TGTGCCAGCTCAGCCGGGACAGGGAGCGGAAACACCATATATTTT.